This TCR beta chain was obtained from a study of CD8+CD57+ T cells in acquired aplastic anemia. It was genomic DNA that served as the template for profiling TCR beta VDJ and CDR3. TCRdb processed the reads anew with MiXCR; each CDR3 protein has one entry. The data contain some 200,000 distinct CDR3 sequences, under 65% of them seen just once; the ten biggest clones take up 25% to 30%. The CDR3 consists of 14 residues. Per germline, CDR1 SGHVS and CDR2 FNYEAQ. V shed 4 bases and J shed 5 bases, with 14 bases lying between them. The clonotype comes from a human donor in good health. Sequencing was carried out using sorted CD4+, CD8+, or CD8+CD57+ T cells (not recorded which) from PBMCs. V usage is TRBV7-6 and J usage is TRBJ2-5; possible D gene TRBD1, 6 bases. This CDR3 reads CASSSEGVRETQYF. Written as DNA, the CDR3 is TGTGCCAGCAGCTCCGAGGGGGTCCGCGAGACCCAGTACTTC.